This T cell receptor beta chain was sequenced for a study of early T cells in non-severe SARS-CoV-2 infection. About the study: Sequenced material consisted of bulk RNA (from unsorted whole blood), and chains were unpaired. Whole-study results and caveats: Anti-spike CD8 specificities were favored by VDJdb matching, whose results missed private and CD4 specificities.

The V and J ends lost 3 bases and 0 bases respectively, with 19 bases between them. Germline CDR1 is LGHNA and CDR2 is YNFKEQ. The CDR3 has 18 amino acids. On this clonotype: The antigen is unknown.

Individual cDNA molecules received unique molecular identifiers. Using its own MiXCR run on the 5' RACE reads, TCRdb lists one record per CDR3 protein. The sample carries more than 60,000 distinct CDR3 sequences, about 12% recorded once. The rearrangement links TRBV4-2 to TRBJ2-3; D may match TRBD1 or TRBD2 (5 bases each). The sequenced sample was whole blood, obtained at baseline. The sequence was collected from an adult who was a healthcare worker with PCR-confirmed SARS-CoV-2 infection or an uninfected control (not recorded which). The donor label of this sample is uncertain. The chain's CDR3 is CASSHPEAGTKSTDTQYF. DNA for the CDR3: TGTGCCAGCAGCCACCCAGAGGCCGGGACCAAAAGCACAGATACGCAGTATTTT.